This T cell receptor beta chain emerged from a study of persistence of HIV-infected CD4 T cells. Cells were stimulated with CMV-infected fibroblast lysates at roughly 10 ug/mL. Sorted nonresponding memory CD4+ T cells were CD40L-negative, CD69-negative, CD45RO-high. Suppressive ART was started during chronic HIV-1 infection in these adults. Stimulated PBMCs had first been depleted of CD8+ T cells. This clone was recorded a few times. As yet, its antigen is unknown. Sequencing used immunoSEQ version 4 in survey mode. This table comes from immunoSEQ multiplex PCR, and its TCRdb copy is limited to in-frame clones, with some not included. Found here are 25,000 to 35,000 clones, around 82% of them singletons; the top ten hold over 0.7%. V was pared by 5 bases and J by 5 bases, with 21 bases between. The CDR3 consists of 16 residues. Looked up from germline, CDR1 is MGHRA and CDR2 is YSYEKL.

This chain links TRBV4-1 with TRBJ1-1, with D unclear. This TCR was recovered from an adult man with HIV who was CMV-seropositive. The sequenced sample was CD4+ T cells sorted from PBMCs after approximately 19-hour stimulation, obtained from a patient who received antiretroviral therapy. The CDR3 here is CASSSPPRVGETEAFF. CDR3 in DNA: TGCGCCAGCAGCTCCCCCCCCCGAGTCGGGGAAACTGAAGCTTTCTTT.